This T cell receptor (beta chain) comes out of a study of blood T cell repertoires in COVID-19. Study-level information: Samples of COVID-19 (acute and convalescent) were obtained from the United States, Italy and Spain. The cDNA or gDNA used as material had been derived from T cells, B-cell-depleted T cells, or PBMCs.

In the original processing: The authors estimated nucleated cell counts from reference gene primer amplification. TCRdb keeps only in-frame clones here, not all; method: immunoSEQ multiplex PCR. V and J calls and clone size come straight from that table; D and trimming were deduced from the DNA. The table lists about 42,000 clones, around four fifths of them singletons, with roughly 5% in the top ten. J gave up 5 bases and V 1 base, and 1 base lay outside the gene matches. The CDR3 consists of 13 residues. This clone was found a few times. Other nucleotide sequences from this sample produce the same CDR3.

The sequence was collected from a man aged 45-65 years with active COVID-19. The sequenced sample consisted of peripheral blood. V and J are TRBV12-3 or TRBV12-4 and TRBJ2-7, with 8 positions matching TRBD1. The CDR3, as DNA: TGTGCCAGCAGTTTAGGACAGGGGCACGAGCAGTACTTC. Translation: CASSLGQGHEQYF.